One and the same sample provided the 21 T cell receptor beta chains below, sequenced in a study (dated 2022 in TCRdb). Libraries were made using the immunoSEQ multiplex PCR assay. Sourced from immuneACCESS, this table was stored by TCRdb with only in-frame sequences that have V and J called. A share of the clones is absent; for the studies checked, an unresolved V gene accounts for under half, and the remainder has no known explanation. This sample gives around 54,000 clones in total; about 92% of them show up just once. In total, the top ten clones hold approximately 11% of the sample. The sequenced material came from PBMCs. The source is a man aged 40-50 years with rheumatoid arthritis.

CDR3 nucleotide sequence: TGTGCCAGCAGTGAAGGCAACAATGAGCAGTTCTTC. It translates to CASSEGNNEQFF. The V call is TRBV6-1, the J call TRBJ2-1; D not resolved. Germline V gives CDR1 MNHNS, CDR2 SASEGT. The V and J ends lost 1 base and 5 bases respectively, with 3 bases between them. The CDR3 consists of 12 residues.

The chain carries TRBV29-1 and TRBJ2-5, with a possible D match to TRBD2 (6 bases). With 7 bases removed from V and 7 bases from J, the gap between germline ends came to 22 bases. CDR1 SQVTM and CDR2 ANQGSEA come from the germline V gene. The CDR3 sequence is 14 residues long. The CDR3 nucleotides read TGCAGCGCCGAACGGCCGGGGGAGCAGGGGACCCAGTACTTC. This gives the protein CSAERPGEQGTQYF.

The chain couples TRBV5-4 to TRBJ1-6, with D hard to call. The CDR3 runs to 12 residues. The V gene lost 4 bases and the J gene lost 5 bases, with 4 bases spanning the gap. Germline loops: CDR1 SGHNT, CDR2 YYREEE (reference sequence). CDR3 loop: CASSVDNSPLHF. The CDR3 coding sequence is TGTGCCAGCAGCGTAGATAATTCACCCCTCCACTTT.

V and J are TRBV24-1 and TRBJ2-1; D not certain. This CDR3 has 14 residues. From germline, CDR1 is KGHDR and CDR2 SFDVKD. V shed 3 bases and J shed 5 bases, with 10 bases lying between them. The CDR3 reads CATSDTDTNNEQFF. The CDR3 coding sequence is TGTGCCACCAGTGATACCGACACCAACAATGAGCAGTTCTTC.

The chain combines TRBV6-2 or TRBV6-3 with TRBJ1-2; TRBD1 aligns across 10 bases. The CDR3 sequence is 16 residues long. Germline assignment: CDR1 MNHEY and CDR2 SVGEGT. V gave up 6 bases and J gave up 8 bases; unmatched junction bases: 15. The CDR3 DNA reads TGTGCCAGCAGCCGACCCTTGGGACAGGGGAGTAGAGGCTACACCTTC. It codes for CASSRPLGQGSRGYTF.

V usage is TRBV6-5 and J usage is TRBJ2-1; D is ambiguous. With 4 bases removed from V and 7 bases from J, the gap between germline ends came to 20 bases. CDR1 and CDR2 (germline): MNHEY, SVGAGI. The CDR3 runs 16 residues. The chain's CDR3 is CASSFGPFGQMNEQFF. The CDR3 nucleotides are TGTGCCAGCAGTTTTGGACCCTTCGGGCAGATGAATGAGCAGTTCTTC.

J is TRBJ1-6 and V is TRBV28; tentative D call: TRBD1 (5 bases). There are 15 residues in the CDR3. Germline CDR1 is MDHEN and CDR2 is SYDVKM. V was pared by 7 bases and J by 5 bases, with 15 bases between. CDR3 residues: CASILGAGHNSPLHF. As DNA, the CDR3 is TGTGCCAGCATCCTAGGGGCAGGGCATAATTCACCCCTCCACTTT.

This chain connects TRBV28 to TRBJ1-2; a weak D match, TRBD1 (5 bases). V lost 10 bases to trimming and J lost 10 bases, with 25 bases between them. The germline V gene encodes CDR1 MDHEN and CDR2 SYDVKM. The CDR3 runs 14 residues. CDR3 bases: TGTGCCACCCAGACCCCTTCCGGGACTCCCGACTACACCTTC. This sequence encodes CATQTPSGTPDYTF.

This clone turned up a few times. J is TRBJ1-2 and V is TRBV18, with 7 bases identical to TRBD1. Germline CDR1 reads KGHSH; CDR2 reads LQKENI. The V segment lost 8 bases and the J segment 3 bases; nucleotides outside the gene matches: 6. The CDR3 is made up of 13 amino acids. The CDR3 coding sequence is TGTGCCAGCGCCGTTGGGACAGACTATGGCTACACCTTC. Translated: CASAVGTDYGYTF.

The chain has TRBV18 and TRBJ2-7, with 9 bases matching TRBD1. This CDR3 has 17 amino acids. Looked up from germline, CDR1 is KGHSH and CDR2 is LQKENI. V lost 3 bases, J lost 1 base, and 10 bases stayed unmatched. The DNA for the CDR3 is TGTGCCAGCTCACCTATACAGGGGGCCTCCCTATCCTACGAGCAGTACTTC. This codes for CASSPIQGASLSYEQYF.

V gene TRBV6-2 or TRBV6-3 combines with J gene TRBJ1-6; D is unresolved. V was trimmed by 5 bases and J by 7 bases, leaving 15 bases between them. The CDR3 extends over 15 amino acids. Germline V gene lookup returns CDR1 MNHEY and CDR2 SVGEGT. CDR3 in amino acids: CASSPPRGMNSPLHF. The CDR3 coding sequence is TGTGCCAGCAGTCCACCCAGAGGGATGAATTCACCCCTCCACTTT.

CDR3 bases: TGTGCCAGCAGCTTACAGGGCTCTAACTATGGCTACACCTTC. It translates to CASSLQGSNYGYTF. The V call is TRBV5-4, the J call TRBJ1-2; the D gene is possibly TRBD1 (6 bases). V was shortened by 2 bases and J by 0 bases, with 8 bases between the two germline ends. This CDR3 is 14 amino acids long. Germline assignment: CDR1 SGHNT and CDR2 YYREEE (reference sequence).

The chain is built from TRBV29-1 and TRBJ1-2, with D perhaps matching TRBD1 (5 bases). The germline V gene has CDR1 SQVTM and CDR2 ANQGSEA. The CDR3 length is 12 residues. Trimming pared 4 bases from V and 4 bases from J, leaving 10 bases between. The CDR3 region is CSVVLGTYGYTF. The CDR3 nucleotides are TGCAGCGTTGTCCTCGGGACCTATGGCTACACCTTC.

J is TRBJ1-6 and V is TRBV25-1, with D possibly matching TRBD1 (5 bases). Germline lookup yields CDR1 MGHDK and CDR2 SYGVNS. V lost 8 bases and J 7 bases, leaving 15 bases between the germline ends. CDR3 length equals 14 residues. This CDR3 reads CASAEGIGNSPLHF. In DNA form, the CDR3 reads TGTGCCAGCGCCGAGGGGATTGGGAATTCACCCCTCCACTTT.

The J gene is TRBJ2-1, the V gene TRBV5-1; possibly TRBD2 for D (5 bases). CDR3 size: 13 residues. In germline, CDR1 is SGHRS, CDR2 YFSETQ. Trimming left V 2 bases short and J 9 bases short, with 12 bases between. CDR3 in DNA: TGCGCCAGCAGCTTAATTTTGGGGAGTGAGCAGTTCTTC. Translating it yields CASSLILGSEQFF.

Comments on this clone: A junction end diverges from the germline sequence, so it may reflect a read error. The chain recombines TRBV2 with TRBJ2-5, with 8 bases fitting TRBD1. In germline, CDR1 is SNHLY, CDR2 FYNNEI. The CDR3 covers 14 residues. CDR3 bases: TGTGCCAGCAGTCCGGGACAGGCCCAAGGGACCCAGTACTTC. It yields the protein CASSPGQAQGTQYF.

The rearrangement links TRBV28 to TRBJ2-5; D unresolved. V lost 6 bases and J 3 bases, leaving 5 bases between the germline ends. The CDR3 totals 11 residues. Germline V gene data show CDR1 as MDHEN and CDR2 as SYDVKM. DNA of the CDR3: TGTGCCAGCAGGACGGAAGAGACCCAGTACTTC. It yields the protein CASRTEETQYF.

J is TRBJ2-1 and V is TRBV28; 7 positions match TRBD2. Germline CDR1 reads MDHEN; CDR2 reads SYDVKM. The J segment lost 5 bases and the V segment lost 4 bases, leaving 14 bases of the junction unmatched. The CDR3 is made up of 17 amino acids. The CDR3 is CASSSPSLAGVNNEQFF. The CDR3 region has the DNA TGTGCCAGCAGTTCCCCCAGTCTGGCGGGAGTGAACAATGAGCAGTTCTTC.

V and J are TRBV18 and TRBJ1-4; 7 bases agree with TRBD1. Germline values: CDR1 KGHSH, CDR2 LQKENI. The V gene end was trimmed by 6 bases and the J gene end by 0 bases; junction bases not matched to a gene: 4. The CDR3 covers 15 residues. The CDR3 DNA reads as TGTGCCAGCTCGTCGGGACAGTCAACTAATGAAAAACTGTTTTTT. Translation: CASSSGQSTNEKLFF.

This chain connects TRBV7-3 to TRBJ2-7; tentative D call: TRBD1 (6 bases). The V end lost 4 bases, the J end lost 3 bases, and 10 bases lay between the germline ends. The CDR3 spans 13 residues. The germline V gene has CDR1 SGHTA and CDR2 FQGTGA. CDR3 sequence reads: CASSSSQGYEQYF. The CDR3 DNA sequence: TGTGCCAGCAGCTCATCACAGGGCTACGAGCAGTACTTC.

The chain has TRBV24-1 and TRBJ2-1; a weak D match, TRBD1 (5 bases). The CDR3 consists of 12 residues. V gave up 1 base and J gave up 10 bases, with 7 bases separating them. The V gene's germline CDR1 is KGHDR and CDR2 SFDVKD. CDR3 amino acids: CATSDLGVEQFF. CDR3 nucleotides: TGTGCCACCAGTGATTTAGGGGTAGAGCAGTTCTTC.